Each of the 7 T cell receptor beta chains below was sequenced from the same sample in a study of T-cell reconstitution after alpha-beta-depleted transplantation in children. The authors prepared the TCRbeta library with unique molecular identifiers. TCRdb itself ran the PCR reads through MiXCR, one entry per CDR3 protein. The repertoire holds about 640,000 distinct CDR3 sequences, with over 10% as singletons. The material sequenced was PBMCs, mostly from graft donor cells, taken 360 days after TCRalphabeta/CD19-depleted stem cell transplant. All receptors come from a male patient between 10 and 17 years old who had a stem cell transplant for acute myeloid leukemia, so the T cells may come from the graft donor.

The chain links TRBV20-1 to TRBJ2-3, with 15 bases lining up with TRBD2. After removal of 5 bases from V and 6 bases from J, the junction contained 6 bases not matched to a gene. CDR1 is DFQATT, CDR2 SNEGSKA, per germline (reference sequence). The CDR3 is 15 residues long. Written as DNA, the CDR3 is TGCAGTGCTCTAGGACTAGCGGGAGGGGCGGATACGCAGTATTTT. It specifies CSALGLAGGADTQYF.

This clonotype has just a few counts. This rearrangement joins TRBV20-1 to TRBJ2-7; D is unresolved. V shed 2 bases and J shed 2 bases, with 7 bases lying between them. From germline, CDR1 is DFQATT and CDR2 SNEGSKA (reference sequence). The CDR3 sequence is 12 residues long. CDR3 loop: CSARRPAYEQYF. The CDR3, as DNA: TGCAGTGCTAGACGACCGGCCTACGAGCAGTACTTC.

Only a few counts were recorded for this clonotype. The rearrangement links TRBV28 to TRBJ2-1; a possible D gene is TRBD1 (5 bases). Germline V gene data show CDR1 as MDHEN and CDR2 as SYDVKM. This CDR3 is built from 18 residues. V was pared by 2 bases and J by 8 bases, with 25 bases between. The DNA of the CDR3 is TGTGCCAGCAGTTTACCCTCTTCCTTATTTCCTCTACAGGATGAGCAGTTCTTC. Its translation is CASSLPSSLFPLQDEQFF.

CDR3 bases: TGTGCCACCAGCACCTTACCGGGACTAGCGGGAGTCAGAGCTTACAATGAGCAGTTCTTC. It translates to CATSTLPGLAGVRAYNEQFF. The rearrangement links TRBV15 to TRBJ2-1; 14 bases are shared with TRBD2. This CDR3 is 20 amino acids long. The germline V gene encodes CDR1 LNHNV and CDR2 YYDKDF (reference sequence). With V trimmed by 4 bases and J by 4 bases, 15 bases remained unmatched.

The sample holds many counts of this clonotype. The gene calls are TRBV21-1 and TRBJ2-1; the table calls TRBD1, which could not be checked here. TRBV21-1 is an annotated pseudogene. CDR3 size: 14 residues. As DNA, the CDR3 is TGTGCCAGCAGAAGACTCCGGGGAGCCAATGAGCAGTTCTTC. Encoded protein: CASRRLRGANEQFF.

The table lists this clonotype with a few counts. V gene TRBV4-3 combines with J gene TRBJ2-3, with TRBD2 identical over 8 bases. CDR1 and CDR2 (germline): LGHNA, YSLEER. This CDR3 has 17 amino acids. Trimming took 0 bases from V and 2 from J; bases not matched to a gene: 7. The CDR3 bases are TGCGCCAGCAGCCAAGATGAGGCGGGAGGACCCACAGATACGCAGTATTTT. Translation gives CASSQDEAGGPTDTQYF.

The V gene is TRBV7-6, the J gene TRBJ2-2; 12 nucleotides match TRBD2. Germline values: CDR1 SGHVS, CDR2 FNYEAQ. V dropped 2 bases and J dropped 5; count of bases not matched to a gene: 12. This CDR3 region has 19 residues. The CDR3 nucleotides are TGTGCCAGCAGCTTACGCCCCCGGACTAGCGGGAACCCTACCGGGGAGCTGTTTTTT. It yields the protein CASSLRPRTSGNPTGELFF.